The text below deals with one TCR beta chain. The table lists this clonotype with a few counts. Its target antigen remains unknown. No per-base quality is available; no much larger clone lies one base away. Instrument on record: Illumina HiSeq 1500. Starting from the raw public reads, TCRdb applied fastp trimming at Q25, assembled clones with MiXCR and retained in-frame beta chains. Duplicate CDR3 protein sequences are folded into a single record with the most common DNA and genes. The sample table records around 740,000 distinct CDR3 sequences; 35% of these occur just once. Jointly, the top ten make up roughly 2.8% of the sample. These data belong to a study of T cell repertoires in cytomegalovirus infection (dated by TCRdb to the late 2010s). Describing the broader study: Donor HLA type was relevant to the analysis, because carriage of CMV infection together with the matching HLA type was indicated by public TCR beta signatures. What the research found in general, with its limitations: Carriers of CMV infection plus the relevant HLA type were discriminated by the cumulative frequency of public TCR beta family members in the study cohort and in an independent approximately 340-donor cohort. The ex vivo response was dominated by HLA-C-restricted CMV-specific TCR beta clonotypes, which also provided the single most frequent clonotype in two of eight donors.

The specimen sequenced was PBMCs. The sequence was collected from a human donor in good health (CMV status not recorded). Some clones in this sample may be carry-over from other donors' samples.

The CDR3 region reads CASSQTSGTGTQYF. The DNA sequence is as follows: TGTGCCAGCAGTCAGACTAGCGGGACGGGAACGCAGTATTTT. The rearranged segments are TRBV6-6 and TRBJ2-3, with 11 bases aligning to TRBD2. The germline V end is reduced by 5 bases and the J end by 9 bases; junction bases left unmatched: 7. Including the terminal cysteine and phenylalanine, the CDR3 comprises 14 residues. Here the CDR3 DNA is all that survives: 42 bases in frame from base 1. The germline V gene (reference sequence) provides CDR1 MNHNY and CDR2 SVGAGI.